The T cell receptor beta chain described here comes from a study of blood T cell repertoires in COVID-19 (dated by TCRdb to the early 2020s). Background for the entire study: Samples from collaborators originated in the United States, Italy and Spain and spanned both the acute and convalescent phases of COVID-19. The prospective study material was composed of cDNA or gDNA derived from T cells, B-cell-depleted T cells, or PBMCs. Subjects who had been exposed to COVID-19, were actively infected with it, or had recovered from it provided the deeply sampled blood TCRbeta repertoires that made up the dataset. The repertoires were made available in a free public database intended to serve as a resource for research on the immune response to SARS-CoV-2. Samples came from the ongoing ImmuneRACE study (first 160 participants) plus 1,254 subjects from 6 global collaborators. The sample metadata nearly always contained a de-identified subject ID, COVID-19 status, age in years and sex. Where HLA class I and class II types were available, the types were taken from metadata supplied by the sample provider, not from assay-based typing.

In Seattle, one collaborating source enrolled patients while the infection was active and tracked those patients longitudinally over the course of disease. The collaborating institutions used their own protocols to collect whole blood in K2EDTA tubes. For TCRbeta analysis, collaborator samples were shipped as frozen whole blood, as isolated PBMCs, or as DNA extracted from either sample type. TCRbeta CDR3 regions were amplified from genomic DNA by means of the immunoSEQ Assay, a bias-controlled multiplex PCR. As for how the authors treated the data: Nucleated cell counts per sample were estimated from amplification of reference gene primers within the assay. To quantify the absolute abundance of each unique TCRbeta CDR3 rearrangement, sequence reads were collapsed and filtered. For each sample, productive Simpson clonality was calculated as the square root of Simpson's diversity index over productive rearrangements. As stored in TCRdb, this immuneACCESS dataset retains in-frame rearrangements with V and J assigned. A fraction of the clones does not appear; measured against another copy, unresolved V genes explain less than half of the discrepancy, and the remainder lacks a known reason. That table is the source of V, J and clone size, and D and trimming were worked out from the DNA. A total of around 200,000 clones appear in this sample, 75% to 85% of them only once. 1.3% of the sample lies in the top ten.

The CDR3 has 15 amino acids, counting the end cysteine and phenylalanine. Kept here is only the CDR3 DNA, which spans 45 bases and is read in frame from base 1. Trimming takes 5 bases from V and 5 bases from J, and the germline ends sit 19 bases apart. The germline V gene specifies LGHNA as CDR1 and YSLEER as CDR2. Remarks on this clone: Its specific antigen is unknown. Base qualities are not provided; no much larger clone lies one nucleotide away.

General findings and caveats noted by the study authors: How much clinical and demographic metadata was included differed by source and by participant, and the metadata was provided uncurated.

The receptor was derived from a woman in her 30s with COVID-19, enrolled during active disease. Here the chain combines TRBV4-3 and TRBJ2-7; TRBD2 is perhaps the D gene, given 6 matching bases. What was sequenced was peripheral blood. At the DNA level, the sequence is TGCGCCAGCAGCTCCCGGGCGGAGGGTAAGAACGAGCAGTACTTC. Translated, this gives CASSSRAEGKNEQYF.